The 29 T cell receptor beta chains listed next were all sequenced from one sample in a study of blood T cell repertoires in COVID-19 (TCRdb year 2020). The method behind the library was the immunoSEQ multiplex PCR assay. This immuneACCESS table, as held by TCRdb, lists in-frame sequences with V and J called but not all clones. Of the missing ones, under half trace to an unresolved V gene in checked studies; the others have no known cause. The sample has roughly 200,000 clones on record, about 85% of them singletons. In total, the top ten clones hold around 12% of the sample. The sample consisted of peripheral blood. These receptors were collected from a woman between 18 and 30 years old who had recovered from COVID-19.

The chain couples TRBV4-2 to TRBJ2-1, with a possible D match to TRBD2 (5 bases). The CDR3 length is 16 residues. V was pared by 1 base and J by 5 bases, with 15 bases between. CDR1 is LGHNA, CDR2 YNFKEQ, per germline. CDR3 in amino acids: CASSQGFRYGDNEQFF. CDR3 coding DNA: TGTGCCAGCAGCCAAGGTTTCAGGTACGGGGACAATGAGCAGTTCTTC.

The sample holds one count of this clone. The CDR3 DNA follows: TGTGCCAGCAGCCTAGACAGCGGAACTGAAGCTTTCTTT. It translates to CASSLDSGTEAFF. The chain uses TRBV7-2 and TRBJ1-1, with D possibly being TRBD1 (5 bases). Germline V gene lookup returns CDR1 SGHTA and CDR2 FQGNSA. CDR3 length: 13 amino acids. V shed 5 bases and J shed 5 bases, with 12 bases lying between them.

V gene TRBV10-3 combines with J gene TRBJ2-2; 7 nucleotides align to TRBD1. Looked up from germline, CDR1 is ENHRY and CDR2 is SYGVKD. V lost 3 bases to trimming and J lost 5 bases; unmatched junction nucleotides: 9. This CDR3 region has 16 residues. The CDR3 bases are TGTGCCATCAGTGACCGGACAGGAGCGGATACCGGGGAGCTGTTTTTT. Protein: CAISDRTGADTGELFF.

This clone was observed a few times. The gene calls are TRBV5-1 and TRBJ1-2; D is unclear. Germline V gene sequence: CDR1 SGHRS, CDR2 YFSETQ. V dropped 4 bases and J dropped 1 base, with 23 bases sitting between them. The CDR3 totals 18 residues. The CDR3 loop is CASSPLSDLALGNYGYTF. DNA of the CDR3: TGCGCCAGCAGCCCATTAAGTGACTTGGCTTTGGGTAACTATGGCTACACCTTC.

This chain joins TRBV27 and TRBJ1-3; the D gene is possibly TRBD1 (5 bases). This CDR3 region has 18 residues. Germline assignment: CDR1 MNHEY and CDR2 SMNVEV (reference sequence). V gave up 5 bases and J gave up 0 bases, with 20 bases separating them. The CDR3 nucleotides read TGTGCCAGCAGTCTGACTAGGGCCGTGGGACGCTCTGGAAACACCATATATTTT. It translates to CASSLTRAVGRSGNTIYF.

This chain links TRBV7-6 with TRBJ2-2; 10 bases align to TRBD2. This CDR3 has 16 amino acids. CDR1 and CDR2 from the germline V gene are SGHVS and FNYEAQ. Germline trimming cut 5 bases from V and 6 bases from J; bases unmatched to any gene: 9. The CDR3 region is CASSGYTSGVPGELFF. CDR3 coding DNA: TGTGCCAGCAGCGGTTATACTAGCGGGGTCCCCGGGGAGCTGTTTTTT. Supplemented by reference TRBV7-6 and TRBJ2-2, the full variable domain reads GAGVSQSPRYKVTKRGQDVALRCDPISGHVSLYWYRQALGQGPEFLTYFNYEAQQDKSGLPNDRFSAERPEGSISTLTIQRTEQRDSAMYRCASSGYTSGVPGELFFGEGSRLTVL.

The rearrangement uses TRBV3-1 (or the pseudogene TRBV3-2) and TRBJ2-1; 8 bases align to TRBD2. The V gene end was trimmed by 4 bases and the J gene end by 1 base; junction bases not matched to a gene: 6. The length of the CDR3 is 16 residues. Germline CDR1 reads LGHDT; CDR2 reads YNNKEL (reference sequence). DNA of the CDR3: TGTGCCAGCAGCCCTTTAGCGGGAAGGTCCTACAATGAGCAGTTCTTC. Amino acid sequence: CASSPLAGRSYNEQFF.

The table lists this clone with a count of one. The CDR3 protein is CASNKIAGGTNEQFF. CDR3 nucleotide sequence: TGTGCCAGCAATAAAATAGCGGGAGGTACCAATGAGCAGTTCTTC. The genes are TRBV6-5 and TRBJ2-1; 10 positions agree with TRBD2. CDR1 is MNHEY and CDR2 is SVGAGI in the germline V gene. The V and J ends lost 7 bases and 6 bases, in that order; junction bases with no gene match: 9. This CDR3 has 15 residues.

This clone was counted once. This chain joins TRBV19 and TRBJ2-4; 11 bases map to TRBD2. The CDR3 runs 19 residues. CDR1 is LNHDA and CDR2 is SQIVND in the germline V gene (reference sequence). V gave up 5 bases and J gave up 0 bases; unmatched junction bases: 12. The CDR3 is CASSYMGTSGGLAKNIQYF. DNA for the CDR3: TGTGCCAGTAGTTACATGGGGACTAGCGGAGGATTAGCCAAAAACATTCAGTACTTC.

This chain links TRBV5-3 with TRBJ2-3, with 9 bases that match TRBD1. TRBV5-3 is filed as an ORF, its function uncertain. The CDR3 is 15 amino acids. V shed 0 bases and J 4 bases; nucleotides not matched to a gene: 3. The CDR3 loop is CARSLEDRGADTQYF. The CDR3 DNA reads as TGTGCCAGAAGCTTGGAGGACAGGGGCGCAGATACGCAGTATTTT.

The V gene is TRBV5-3, the J gene TRBJ1-5, with D possibly matching TRBD1 (5 bases). TRBV5-3 is an ORF, with its function uncertain. The ends were cut back, 3 bases at V and 4 bases at J, with 11 bases in the middle. The CDR3 extends over 14 amino acids. The CDR3 nucleotides read TGTGCCAGAAGCTCGGGGGGGAGGAATCAGCCCCAGCATTTT. This sequence encodes CARSSGGRNQPQHF.

The chain has TRBV3-1 (or the pseudogene TRBV3-2) and TRBJ1-2, with 7 bases that match TRBD1. Germline V gene lookup returns CDR1 LGHDT and CDR2 YNNKEL (reference sequence). This CDR3 contains 16 residues. The junction had 10 bases not matched to a gene; V was cut back by 3 bases and J by 3 bases. This CDR3 reads CASSHGQDRSYYGYTF. Written as DNA, the CDR3 is TGTGCCAGCAGCCACGGTCAGGACAGGTCCTACTATGGCTACACCTTC.

V usage is TRBV20-1 and J usage is TRBJ1-4; TRBD1 matches 9 bases. CDR1 is DFQATT and CDR2 is SNEGSKA in the germline V gene (reference sequence). V lost 3 bases and J lost 7; bases outside the gene matches: 6. CDR3 length: 14 residues. CDR3 DNA sequence: TGCAGTGCTAGTCCGAGGACAGGGGCTGAAAAACTGTTTTTT. It encodes CSASPRTGAEKLFF.

The chain employs TRBV7-9 and TRBJ1-3; 9 nucleotides agree with TRBD1. V lost 5 bases and J lost 2; bases outside the gene matches: 7. Per the germline V gene, CDR1 is SEHNR and CDR2 is FQNEAQ (reference sequence). This CDR3 has 16 residues. CDR3 region: CASSPTGGAPGNTIYF. The CDR3 DNA follows: TGTGCCAGCAGCCCAACAGGGGGCGCCCCTGGAAACACCATATATTTT.

The V gene is TRBV7-9, the J gene TRBJ2-7, with 9 positions matching TRBD1. The V and J ends lost 3 bases and 5 bases, in that order; junction bases with no gene match: 8. This CDR3 has 15 residues. The germline gives CDR1 SEHNR, CDR2 FQNEAQ (reference sequence). CDR3 protein: CASSFPGQGTNEQYF. CDR3 bases: TGTGCCAGCAGCTTTCCGGGACAGGGAACTAACGAGCAGTACTTC.

The J gene is TRBJ2-1, the V gene TRBV11-3, with 8 bases lining up with TRBD2. Germline loops: CDR1 SGHNT, CDR2 YENEEA. The CDR3 has 13 amino acids. Trimming took 0 bases from V and 16 from J; bases not matched to a gene: 8. The DNA of the CDR3 is TGTGCCAGCAGCTTAGATATAGAGCGGGAGCGATTCTTC. Translating it yields CASSLDIERERFF.

The chain carries TRBV7-9 and TRBJ2-7; 7 nucleotides line up with TRBD2. The CDR3 contains 15 residues. Losses at the gene ends were 5 bases for V and 3 bases for J; bases not matched to a gene: 10. Germline V CDR1 and CDR2: SEHNR, FQNEAQ (reference sequence). CDR3 protein: CASSLTWTSGYEQYF. CDR3 nucleotide sequence: TGTGCCAGCAGCCTCACTTGGACTAGTGGCTACGAGCAGTACTTC.

The V and J genes are TRBV5-4 and TRBJ2-1; D is unclear. The V end lost 4 bases, the J end lost 1 base, and 18 bases lay between the germline ends. Germline V gene data show CDR1 as SGHNT and CDR2 as YYREEE (reference sequence). This CDR3 has 17 residues. The CDR3 DNA reads TGTGCCAGCAGCGTTGGGCCGGTCGTAGATTCCTACAATGAGCAGTTCTTC. It translates to CASSVGPVVDSYNEQFF. Variable domain in full (rest from reference TRBV5-4 and TRBJ2-1): ETGVTQSPTHLIKTRGQQVTLRCSSQSGHNTVSWYQQALGQGPQFIFQYYREEENGRGNFPPRFSGLQFPNYSSELNVNALELDDSALYLCASSVGPVVDSYNEQFFGPGTRLTVL.

The chain recombines TRBV7-8 with TRBJ1-1; a possible D gene is TRBD1 (6 bases). With 2 bases removed from V and 7 bases from J, the gap between germline ends came to 17 bases. Germline CDR1 and CDR2: SGHVS and FQNEAQ. The CDR3 is 15 amino acids. CDR3 sequence (DNA): TGTGCCAGCAGCTTATACCCCAGGGGACCAGATGAAGCTTTCTTT. This sequence encodes CASSLYPRGPDEAFF. The whole variable domain, filled in from reference TRBV7-8 and TRBJ1-1, reads GAGVSQSPRYKVAKRGQDVALRCDPISGHVSLFWYQQALGQGPEFLTYFQNEAQLDKSGLPSDRFFAERPEGSVSTLKIQRTQQEDSAVYLCASSLYPRGPDEAFFGQGTRLTVV.

V and J are TRBV27 and TRBJ2-1, with D unclear. Germline V lookup: CDR1 MNHEY, CDR2 SMNVEV (reference sequence). The CDR3 runs to 14 residues. Trimming pared 5 bases from V and 0 bases from J, leaving 8 bases between. The CDR3 loop reads CASSHISSYNEQFF. CDR3 DNA: TGTGCCAGCAGTCACATAAGCTCCTACAATGAGCAGTTCTTC.

The V gene is TRBV5-1, the J gene TRBJ1-2; 9 bases align to TRBD1. The CDR3 totals 14 residues. The germline V gene encodes CDR1 SGHRS and CDR2 YFSETQ. The J segment lost 7 bases and the V segment lost 3 bases, leaving 7 bases of the junction unmatched. Here the CDR3 DNA reads TGCGCCAGCAGCTCGGGACAGGGAGGCCGTGGCTACACCTTC. Protein product: CASSSGQGGRGYTF.

The chain uses TRBV6-5 and TRBJ2-7, with a possible D match to TRBD1 (5 bases). This CDR3 has 13 residues. The germline V gene encodes CDR1 MNHEY and CDR2 SVGAGI. V lost 4 bases, J lost 6 bases, and 13 bases lay in between. The CDR3 DNA sequence: TGTGCCAGCAGTTCAAGGGGCCCAGGCGAGCAGTACTTC. Translated: CASSSRGPGEQYF.

The rearrangement links TRBV9 to TRBJ2-3; D unresolved. The CDR3 covers 15 residues. The germline gives CDR1 SGDLS, CDR2 YYNGEE. Between the trimmed V and J ends, which lost 0 bases and 0 bases, there was a span of 8 bases. The CDR3 protein is CASSVDSLSTDTQYF. The CDR3 nucleotides are TGTGCCAGCAGCGTAGACAGTCTGAGCACAGATACGCAGTATTTT.

The chain is built from TRBV6-6 and TRBJ2-7; no reliable D call. With 0 bases removed from V and 5 bases from J, the gap between germline ends came to 14 bases. CDR1 and CDR2 (germline): MNHNY, SVGAGI (reference sequence). CDR3 length: 15 amino acids. In nucleotides, the CDR3 is TGTGCCAGCAGTTACTCGATATCTGGGCTGGACGAGCAGTACTTC. It codes for CASSYSISGLDEQYF.

This sequence joins TRBV9 and TRBJ2-1, with 11 bases that match TRBD2. Per the germline V gene, CDR1 is SGDLS and CDR2 is YYNGEE. The V and J ends lost 2 bases and 8 bases, in that order; junction bases with no gene match: 6. The CDR3 spans 15 residues. Here the CDR3 reads CASSVSGRAIDEQFF. CDR3 nucleotides: TGTGCCAGCAGCGTTAGCGGGAGGGCAATCGATGAGCAGTTCTTC.

V gene TRBV6-2 or TRBV6-3 combines with J gene TRBJ2-5, with 8 bases aligning to TRBD1. Germline CDR1 is MNHEY and CDR2 is SVGEGT. This CDR3 has 18 residues. V lost 0 bases and J lost 6; bases outside the gene matches: 15. CDR3 DNA sequence: TGTGCCAGCAGTTACTCGCCCAGGGGGCGATTCCCGAGCAAGACCCAGTACTTC. Amino acid sequence: CASSYSPRGRFPSKTQYF.

The rearrangement uses TRBV14 and TRBJ1-2; D is unresolved. V was shortened by 6 bases and J by 4 bases, with 12 bases between the two germline ends. This CDR3 region has 13 residues. Germline V gene sequence: CDR1 SGHDN, CDR2 FVKESK. CDR3 DNA: TGTGCCAGCAGAGTTCCGGGGAGCTATGGCTACACCTTC. It codes for CASRVPGSYGYTF. The variable domain in full, completed from reference TRBV14 and TRBJ1-2, reads EAGVTQFPSHSVIEKGQTVTLRCDPISGHDNLYWYRRVMGKEIKFLLHFVKESKQDESGMPNNRFLAERTGGTYSTLKVQPAELEDSGVYFCASRVPGSYGYTFGSGTRLTVV.

The chain uses TRBV6-5 and TRBJ2-3, with D possibly TRBD2 on 5 matching bases. Per the germline V gene, CDR1 is MNHEY and CDR2 is SVGAGI. CDR3 length: 14 amino acids. Trimming left V 8 bases short and J 1 base short, with 13 bases between. CDR3 protein: CASLRGIGTDTQYF. The CDR3 bases are TGTGCCAGCCTACGGGGTATTGGCACAGATACGCAGTATTTT.

The rearrangement links TRBV19 to TRBJ1-3, with 7 nucleotides matching TRBD1. This CDR3 is 12 amino acids long. V shed 8 bases, J shed 3 bases, and the junction held 1 base outside the gene matches. In germline, CDR1 is LNHDA, CDR2 SQIVND (reference sequence). Here the CDR3 reads CASGTVGNTIYF. The CDR3 bases are TGTGCCAGTGGGACAGTTGGAAACACCATATATTTT. The full variable domain, its missing parts supplied by reference TRBV19 and TRBJ1-3, is DGGITQSPKYLFRKEGQNVTLSCEQNLNHDAMYWYRQDPGQGLRLIYYSQIVNDFQKGDIAEGYSVSREKKESFPLTVTSAQKNPTAFYLCASGTVGNTIYFGEGSWLTVV.